The 32 T cell receptor beta chains below were found in one sample sequenced in a study of blood T cell repertoires in COVID-19. The assay was immunoSEQ multiplex PCR, and TCRdb's table has in-frame clones only and misses some. This table holds some 200,000 clones, around 86% found once. Sequencing used PBMCs or T cells enriched from blood (not recorded which). Every receptor here comes from a man aged 25 to 45 in a cohort exposed to, infected with or recovered from COVID-19 (not recorded which).

CDR3 region: CASSLGSGEQYF. The CDR3 bases are TGTGCCAGTAGTCTCGGGTCGGGAGAGCAGTACTTC. The chain couples TRBV19 to TRBJ2-7, with D perhaps TRBD2 (5 bases). Germline assignment: CDR1 LNHDA and CDR2 SQIVND (reference sequence). The V end lost 5 bases, the J end lost 7 bases, and 12 bases lay between the germline ends. The CDR3 is 12 residues long.

The chain is built from TRBV29-1 and TRBJ1-2; 8 nucleotides agree with TRBD1. The V gene end was trimmed by 3 bases and the J gene end by 6 bases; junction bases not matched to a gene: 9. Germline values: CDR1 SQVTM, CDR2 ANQGSEA. The CDR3 is 14 residues long. The CDR3 region is CSVDRQGRSDGYTF. The CDR3 coding sequence is TGCAGCGTTGATCGACAGGGGCGGTCTGATGGCTACACCTTC.

CDR3 DNA sequence: TGTGCCAGCAGGGGGGAGGGTGGACTCGTCGATGAGCAGTTCTTC. This encodes CASRGEGGLVDEQFF. The gene calls are TRBV27 and TRBJ2-1, with 7 bases that match TRBD2. This CDR3 comprises 15 residues. V shed 6 bases and J 8 bases; nucleotides not matched to a gene: 13. Germline values: CDR1 MNHEY, CDR2 SMNVEV (reference sequence).

This clone appeared a single time. The rearrangement links TRBV25-1 to TRBJ1-2, with D tentatively TRBD1 (5 bases). Germline V gene data show CDR1 as MGHDK and CDR2 as SYGVNS. The V and J ends lost 3 bases and 4 bases respectively, with 15 bases between them. The CDR3 covers 15 residues. The CDR3 loop is CASSEMAGKAYGYTF. CDR3 bases: TGTGCCAGCAGTGAGATGGCAGGGAAGGCCTATGGCTACACCTTC.

The J gene is TRBJ1-1, the V gene TRBV27; no clear D gene. Per germline, CDR1 MNHEY and CDR2 SMNVEV (reference sequence). V gave up 2 bases and J gave up 5 bases, with 15 bases separating them. This CDR3 region has 15 residues. The CDR3: CASSLRGIPQTEAFF. The CDR3 DNA reads as TGTGCCAGCAGTTTACGCGGGATCCCTCAAACTGAAGCTTTCTTT.

The chain is built from TRBV9 and TRBJ2-2; D is unclear. Germline-derived CDR1 and CDR2 are SGDLS and YYNGEE. The CDR3 runs to 13 residues. V lost 4 bases and J lost 5, with 9 bases in between. The chain's CDR3 is CASSLQVTGELFF. CDR3 nucleotide sequence: TGTGCCAGCAGCCTTCAGGTAACCGGGGAGCTGTTTTTT. The full variable domain, completed using reference TRBV9 and TRBJ2-2, is DSGVTQTPKHLITATGQRVTLRCSPRSGDLSVYWYQQSLDQGLQFLIQYYNGEERAKGNILERFSAQQFPDLHSELNLSSLELGDSALYFCASSLQVTGELFFGEGSRLTVL.

V and J are TRBV5-5 and TRBJ2-3; maybe TRBD2 (5 bases). The CDR3 is 12 residues long. Germline V lookup: CDR1 SGHKS, CDR2 YYEKEE (reference sequence). With 2 bases removed from V and 5 bases from J, the gap between germline ends came to 6 bases. CDR3 nucleotide sequence: TGTGCCAGCAGCTTACGGGAAGATACGCAGTATTTT. The encoded protein is CASSLREDTQYF.

This clone showed up just once. The genes are TRBV6-2 or TRBV6-3 and TRBJ1-2, with a weak D call TRBD1 (5 bases). This CDR3 is 15 amino acids long. From germline, CDR1 is MNHEY and CDR2 SVGEGT. V gave up 4 bases and J gave up 8 bases, with 20 bases separating them. The CDR3 sequence is CASSSAGSEGLGYTF. DNA of the CDR3: TGTGCCAGCAGTTCAGCCGGATCGGAGGGGTTAGGCTACACCTTC.

This clone has more than one count but fewer than ten. The rearrangement links TRBV19 to TRBJ1-5; 7 bases map to TRBD1. Germline loops: CDR1 LNHDA, CDR2 SQIVND (reference sequence). This CDR3 is built from 13 residues. Germline trimming cut 7 bases from V and 7 bases from J; bases unmatched to any gene: 7. The CDR3 DNA sequence: TGTGCCAGTAACGACCAGGGGGGACAGCCCCAGCATTTT. Translating gives CASNDQGGQPQHF.

The rearrangement joins TRBV28 to TRBJ2-2, with a possible D match to TRBD2 (6 bases). This CDR3 spans 18 amino acids. The V end lost 6 bases, the J end lost 0 bases, and 20 bases lay between the germline ends. Germline CDR1 is MDHEN and CDR2 is SYDVKM. The CDR3 DNA reads as TGTGCCAGCAGCAGGACACCGGGACTGGCGGCGAACACCGGGGAGCTGTTTTTT. This sequence encodes CASSRTPGLAANTGELFF. The full variable domain, its missing parts supplied by reference TRBV28 and TRBJ2-2, is DVKVTQSSRYLVKRTGEKVFLECVQDMDHENMFWYRQDPGLGLRLIYFSYDVKMKEKGDIPEGYSVSREKKERFSLILESASTNQTSMYLCASSRTPGLAANTGELFFGEGSRLTVL.

The chain joins TRBV5-1 to TRBJ1-1; possible D gene TRBD1, 6 bases. The CDR3 runs 16 residues. Germline loops: CDR1 SGHRS, CDR2 YFSETQ. V shed 1 base and J shed 1 base, with 14 bases lying between them. The DNA of the CDR3 is TGCGCCAGCAGCTTGAATGGACAGATTCCGAACACTGAAGCTTTCTTT. It encodes CASSLNGQIPNTEAFF. The complete variable domain, with remaining parts taken from reference TRBV5-1 and TRBJ1-1, reads KAGVTQTPRYLIKTRGQQVTLSCSPISGHRSVSWYQQTPGQGLQFLFEYFSETQRNKGNFPGRFSGRQFSNSRSEMNVSTLELGDSALYLCASSLNGQIPNTEAFFGQGTRLTVV.

The V call is TRBV24-1, the J call TRBJ1-3; 7 bases map to TRBD1. The CDR3 runs to 19 residues. J lost 0 bases, V lost 1 base, and 11 bases had no gene match. The germline gives CDR1 KGHDR, CDR2 SFDVKD. The DNA of the CDR3 is TGTGCCACCAGTGATTTTCTTGAGGGACAGCCTGACTCTGGAAACACCATATATTTT. Amino acids: CATSDFLEGQPDSGNTIYF.

V gene TRBV7-2 combines with J gene TRBJ2-2; maybe TRBD2 (5 bases). Trimming cost V 1 base and J 2 bases, with 8 bases left between them. This CDR3 comprises 15 residues. The germline gives CDR1 SGHTA, CDR2 FQGNSA. The CDR3 spells CASSLGLRNTGELFF. In nucleotides, the CDR3 is TGTGCCAGCAGCTTAGGACTACGAAACACCGGGGAGCTGTTTTTT. Full variable domain (missing parts from reference TRBV7-2 and TRBJ2-2): GAGVSQSPSNKVTEKGKDVELRCDPISGHTALYWYRQSLGQGLEFLIYFQGNSAPDKSGLPSDRFSAERTGGSVSTLTIQRTQQEDSAVYLCASSLGLRNTGELFFGEGSRLTVL.

The chain employs TRBV11-3 and TRBJ1-1; D may be TRBD1 (6 bases). This CDR3 has 14 amino acids. V dropped 4 bases and J dropped 7 bases, with 16 bases sitting between them. CDR1 and CDR2 from the germline V gene are SGHNT and YENEEA. The CDR3 sequence is CASSSPDRPFEAFF. The CDR3 DNA is TGTGCCAGCAGCTCCCCAGACAGGCCCTTTGAAGCTTTCTTT.

J is TRBJ2-7 and V is TRBV12-3 or TRBV12-4, with D uncertain. The CDR3 totals 13 residues. V was clipped by 1 base and J by 7 bases, with 11 bases between them. CDR3 in amino acids: CASSLGPAVEQYF. Written as DNA, the CDR3 is TGTGCCAGCAGTTTAGGGCCCGCAGTAGAGCAGTACTTC.

In the case of this clone: This same CDR3 is encoded by further DNA sequences in the sample. This chain joins TRBV6-5 and TRBJ2-7; 7 nucleotides align to TRBD1. Per the germline V gene, CDR1 is MNHEY and CDR2 is SVGAGI. The V and J ends lost 0 bases and 2 bases, in that order; junction bases with no gene match: 1. CDR3 length: 14 amino acids. CDR3 loop: CASSYSQGAYEQYF. In DNA form, the CDR3 reads TGTGCCAGCAGTTACTCGCAGGGGGCCTACGAGCAGTACTTC.

The rearrangement joins TRBV5-1 to TRBJ1-1, with D maybe TRBD1 (5 bases). CDR1 and CDR2 (germline): SGHRS, YFSETQ. The V gene lost 4 bases and the J gene lost 3 bases, with 16 bases spanning the gap. This CDR3 comprises 15 residues. CDR3 nucleotide sequence: TGCGCCAGCAGCCCGGTGGGGCGAGGTGACACTGAAGCTTTCTTT. Translated, it gives CASSPVGRGDTEAFF.

The chain carries TRBV5-5 and TRBJ2-1; 10 bases align to TRBD2. The CDR3 totals 15 residues. V lost 1 base, J lost 9 bases, and 7 bases stayed unmatched. Germline V gives CDR1 SGHKS, CDR2 YYEKEE (reference sequence). The CDR3 spells CASSLTSGTQAEQFF. The CDR3, as DNA: TGTGCCAGCAGCTTGACTAGCGGGACCCAGGCTGAGCAGTTCTTC.

This rearrangement joins TRBV5-5 to TRBJ1-1; D is uncertain. Germline CDR1 and CDR2: SGHKS and YYEKEE (reference sequence). This CDR3 comprises 13 residues. The germline V and J ends were trimmed by 2 bases and 0 bases, with 5 bases remaining between them. DNA of the CDR3: TGTGCCAGCAGCTTTAAAATGAACACTGAAGCTTTCTTT. Residues: CASSFKMNTEAFF.

V gene TRBV27 combines with J gene TRBJ1-2, with D tentatively TRBD1 (6 bases). CDR3 size: 14 residues. Trimming took 4 bases from V and 4 from J, leaving 13 bases between them. Germline V lookup: CDR1 MNHEY, CDR2 SMNVEV (reference sequence). CDR3 in DNA: TGTGCCAGCAGTTACAGGGTAGGAGGCTATGGCTACACCTTC. Its protein product is CASSYRVGGYGYTF.

This clone was counted a single time. The chain links TRBV7-9 to TRBJ1-1; 10 bases align to TRBD1. J gave up 3 bases and V 3 bases, and 7 bases lay outside the gene matches. CDR3 length: 16 amino acids. Germline-derived CDR1 and CDR2 are SEHNR and FQNEAQ (reference sequence). CDR3 nucleotides: TGTGCCAGCAGCTTTAATCCGGGACAGGGGTACACTGAAGCTTTCTTT. Protein product: CASSFNPGQGYTEAFF. The full variable domain, completed using reference TRBV7-9 and TRBJ1-1, is DTGVSQNPRHKITKRGQNVTFRCDPISEHNRLYWYRQTLGQGPEFLTYFQNEAQLEKSRLLSDRFSAERPKGSFSTLEIQRTEQGDSAMYLCASSFNPGQGYTEAFFGQGTRLTVV.

CDR3 sequence reads: CASRYREEKAEAFF. The CDR3 coding sequence is TGCGCCAGCCGATACCGGGAGGAGAAGGCTGAAGCTTTCTTT. The rearrangement uses TRBV10-1 and TRBJ1-1; D remains unclear. CDR3 length equals 14 residues. Trimming took off 8 bases at V and 6 bases at J, with 19 bases between the two ends. Germline assignment: CDR1 WNHNN and CDR2 SYGVQD (reference sequence).

The J gene is TRBJ1-3, the V gene TRBV4-1; 7 nucleotides match TRBD1. The CDR3 consists of 17 residues. Germline V CDR1 and CDR2: MGHRA, YSYEKL. The V segment lost 4 bases and the J segment 2 bases; nucleotides outside the gene matches: 11. The CDR3 region is CASSRLGQDLTGNTIYF. The CDR3 nucleotides read TGCGCCAGCAGCCGGCTAGGACAGGATTTGACTGGAAACACCATATATTTT.

The chain uses TRBV28 and TRBJ1-3; 7 bases align to TRBD1. CDR1 is MDHEN, CDR2 SYDVKM, per germline. Trimming at V came to 5 bases and at J to 5 bases, leaving 9 bases not matched to a gene. The CDR3 sequence is 15 residues long. CDR3 in amino acids: CASSPHRGSRNTIYF. Here the CDR3 DNA reads TGTGCCAGCAGTCCACACAGGGGCTCAAGAAACACCATATATTTT.

The chain recombines TRBV18 with TRBJ2-1, with D possibly being TRBD2 (6 bases). V was clipped by 3 bases and J by 7 bases, with 10 bases between them. CDR3 length equals 13 residues. The germline gives CDR1 KGHSH, CDR2 LQKENI. The CDR3 is CASSPGSGNEQFF. The CDR3 DNA is TGTGCCAGCTCACCGGGTAGCGGTAATGAGCAGTTCTTC.

The chain carries TRBV5-1 and TRBJ1-3; no definite D call. This CDR3 is built from 15 residues. Trimming took off 4 bases at V and 0 bases at J, with 11 bases between the two ends. The germline gives CDR1 SGHRS, CDR2 YFSETQ. The CDR3 sequence is CASSESPGSGNTIYF. The CDR3 DNA sequence: TGCGCCAGCAGCGAGTCCCCGGGCTCTGGAAACACCATATATTTT.

The gene calls are TRBV19 and TRBJ2-2; D not certain. The germline CDR1 and CDR2 sequences are LNHDA and SQIVND (reference sequence). CDR3 size: 13 residues. V was pared by 1 base and J by 10 bases, with 10 bases between. The CDR3 DNA reads TGTGCCAGTAGTATAGTTAGTGCCGTGGAGCTGTTTTTT. Encoded protein: CASSIVSAVELFF.

This clone turned up a few times. The CDR3, as DNA: TGCGCCAGCAGCCAAGGTCCCCGTTATGGCGGATCCTTGTCGGGAGAGCAGTACTTC. Translation gives CASSQGPRYGGSLSGEQYF. The chain joins TRBV4-1 to TRBJ2-7; D is possibly TRBD2 (5 bases). Trimming left V 1 base short and J 7 bases short, with 29 bases between. CDR3 length: 19 amino acids. In germline, CDR1 is MGHRA, CDR2 YSYEKL.

CDR3 loop: CASSPMGQGNYEQYF. As DNA, the CDR3 is TGTGCCAGTAGCCCAATGGGACAGGGTAACTACGAGCAGTACTTC. The rearrangement joins TRBV19 to TRBJ2-7; 9 nucleotides agree with TRBD1. Germline assignment: CDR1 LNHDA and CDR2 SQIVND (reference sequence). The ends lost 6 bases at V and 3 bases at J; junction bases unmatched: 9. This CDR3 has 15 residues.

This clone was detected only once. The chain employs TRBV10-2 and TRBJ1-1; perhaps TRBD1 as D (6 bases). V lost 8 bases and J lost 4, with 8 bases in between. Germline V gives CDR1 WSHSY, CDR2 SAAADI. This CDR3 comprises 11 residues. Written as DNA, the CDR3 is TGCGCCAGCCAGGGGCCCACTGAAGCTTTCTTT. This translates into CASQGPTEAFF.

The rearrangement joins TRBV27 to TRBJ2-1, with TRBD2 matching 8 bases. The CDR3 totals 15 residues. The V and J ends lost 5 bases and 9 bases, in that order; junction bases with no gene match: 12. The V gene's germline CDR1 is MNHEY and CDR2 SMNVEV (reference sequence). The DNA of the CDR3 is TGTGCCAGCAGTCCCCCCTCGGGACTAGGTCTTGAGCAGTTCTTC. Its translation: CASSPPSGLGLEQFF.

The chain has TRBV19 and TRBJ1-5; possibly TRBD1 for D (6 bases). The germline V gene encodes CDR1 LNHDA and CDR2 SQIVND (reference sequence). V shed 6 bases and J shed 0 bases, with 18 bases lying between them. The CDR3 is 17 residues long. CDR3 sequence (DNA): TGTGCCAGTAGCCCCACGAGGGGGGGGAATAGCAATCAGCCCCAGCATTTT. Translated, it gives CASSPTRGGNSNQPQHF.